This T cell receptor (beta chain) stems from a study of T cell clones after liver transplantation. Study context: Three of the eight recipients were HCV-positive; the rest had non-autoimmune, non-viral transplant indications. Samples came pre-transplant, pre-randomization before withdrawal, and post-randomization after withdrawal ended. Overall study results and limits: A larger donor-reactive than third-party decline suggested partial antigen-specific deletion.

CD3+CD4+ and CD3+CD8+ cells were FACS-sorted from thawed unstimulated PBMCs. On this clone: The antigen is undetermined.

Clones were sequenced by immunoSEQ multiplex PCR, and TCRdb holds only the in-frame ones, with some missing. Among tens of thousands of clones listed, 60% to 80% were seen once. In germline, CDR1 is SEHNR, CDR2 FQNEAQ (reference sequence). This CDR3 region has 15 residues. J was trimmed by 3 bases and V by 4 bases; bases with no gene match: 8. This chain links TRBV7-9 with TRBJ2-7; 8 positions match TRBD1. This TCR was recovered from a human patient who received a liver transplant. Some T cells may arise from the graft donor. The sample in question was CD4+ T cells from blood, obtained at the 22-month timepoint. The CDR3 bases are TGTGCCAGCAGCTCCTGGACAGGGATGTTCTACGAGCAGTACTTC. Translating it yields CASSSWTGMFYEQYF.